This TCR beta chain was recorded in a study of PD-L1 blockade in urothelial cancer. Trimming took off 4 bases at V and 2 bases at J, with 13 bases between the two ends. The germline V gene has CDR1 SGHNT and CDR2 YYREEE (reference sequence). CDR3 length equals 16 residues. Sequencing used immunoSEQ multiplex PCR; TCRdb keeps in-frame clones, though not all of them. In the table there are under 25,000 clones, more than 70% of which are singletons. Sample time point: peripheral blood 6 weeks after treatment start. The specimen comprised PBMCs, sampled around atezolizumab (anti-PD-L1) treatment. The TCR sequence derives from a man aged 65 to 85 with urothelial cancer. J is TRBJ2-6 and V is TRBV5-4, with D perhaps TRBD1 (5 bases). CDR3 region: CASSPQGGTGANVLTF. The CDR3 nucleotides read TGTGCCAGCAGCCCGCAGGGTGGAACTGGGGCCAACGTCCTGACTTTC.